This T cell receptor beta chain was sequenced during a study of cytomegalovirus exposure and HLA in healthy donors. Overall study findings and caveats: When a later analysis compared HLA-associated TCR beta chains with equally common others, the HLA-associated chains turned out to be more clonally expanded and to have lower generation probabilities. A link between a missense DCLRE1C variant and TCR beta V- and J-gene trimming emerged from a later analysis. A few V segments could not be told apart, such as TRBV6-2 and TRBV6-3, and were left out.

This CDR3 is 12 amino acids long. Deletions cut 5 bases from V and 11 bases from J, with 13 bases between. The germline V gene has CDR1 LNHDA and CDR2 SQIVND (reference sequence). PCR employed 60 Vbeta and 13 Jbeta primers. Sequencing used immunoSEQ multiplex PCR; TCRdb keeps in-frame clones, though not all of them. The sample records about 190,000 clones, about 69% being singletons. In this sample, this clone turned up a few times. The antigen is unknown. This receptor was identified in a man aged 25-40 years in good health and CMV-seropositive. The specimen was PBMCs. The chain recombines TRBV19 with TRBJ1-5; D unresolved. CDR3 nucleotides: TGTGCCAGTAGTCCCAATTCCGAGGCCCAGCATTTT. Translating it yields CASSPNSEAQHF.